This T cell receptor beta chain stems from a study of post-analysis software for immune sequencing data. Unique molecular identifiers were present in the TCR beta cDNA libraries. One entry per CDR3 protein, called by TCRdb with MiXCR from the PCR reads. The sample yields hundreds of thousands of distinct CDR3 sequences, 25% to 30% seen once. Points from the study as a whole: Included in a set of five TRBV segments more frequent in patients than controls were TRBV5-6, TRBV5-1 and TRBV20-1.

The ends lost 2 bases at V and 5 bases at J; junction bases unmatched: 9. The CDR3 contains 17 residues. CDR1 and CDR2 from the germline V gene are SGHRS and YFSETQ. To note about this clonotype: What it recognizes is unknown.

This clonotype was sampled from a girl aged 5 to 17 with multiple sclerosis. The V gene is TRBV5-1, the J gene TRBJ2-3; TRBD2 matches at 12 bases. Sequencing was carried out using blood. DNA of the CDR3: TGCGCCAGCAGCTTCTCCCTAGCGGGGGGGCCTTTAGATACGCAGTATTTT. Its protein product is CASSFSLAGGPLDTQYF. The variable domain in full, completed from reference TRBV5-1 and TRBJ2-3, reads KAGVTQTPRYLIKTRGQQVTLSCSPISGHRSVSWYQQTPGQGLQFLFEYFSETQRNKGNFPGRFSGRQFSNSRSEMNVSTLELGDSALYLCASSFSLAGGPLDTQYFGPGTRLTVL.